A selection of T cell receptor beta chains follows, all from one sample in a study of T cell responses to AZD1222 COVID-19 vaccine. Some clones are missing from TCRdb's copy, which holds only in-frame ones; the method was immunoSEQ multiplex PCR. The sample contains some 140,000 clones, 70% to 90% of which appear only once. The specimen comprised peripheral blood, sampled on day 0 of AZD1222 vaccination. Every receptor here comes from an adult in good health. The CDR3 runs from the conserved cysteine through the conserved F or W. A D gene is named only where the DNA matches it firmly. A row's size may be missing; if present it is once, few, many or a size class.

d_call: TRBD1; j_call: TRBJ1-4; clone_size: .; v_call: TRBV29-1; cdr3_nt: TGCAGCGTCGTCGGGACGCAGGGGGCTGAAAAACTGTTTTTT; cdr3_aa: CSVVGTQGAEKLFF
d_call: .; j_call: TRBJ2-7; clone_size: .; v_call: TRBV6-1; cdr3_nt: TGTGCCAGCAGTTTCACAGGGAGCTCCTACGAGCAGTACTTC; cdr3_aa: CASSFTGSSYEQYF
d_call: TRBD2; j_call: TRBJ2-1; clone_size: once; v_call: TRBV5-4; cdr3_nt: TGTGCCGCGACGGGGACTAGCGGGAATTACAATGAGCAGTTCTTC; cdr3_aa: CAATGTSGNYNEQFF
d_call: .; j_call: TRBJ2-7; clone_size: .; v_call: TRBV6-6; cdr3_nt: TGTGCCAGCAGTTATCTCCGGGCCGAGCAGTACTTC; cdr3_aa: CASSYLRAEQYF
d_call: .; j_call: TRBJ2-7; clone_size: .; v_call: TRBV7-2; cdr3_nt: TGTGCCAGCAGCTCCGGGGGACAAGGTGAGCAGTACTTC; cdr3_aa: CASSSGGQGEQYF
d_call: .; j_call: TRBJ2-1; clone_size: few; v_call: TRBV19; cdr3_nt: TGTGCCAGTAGTATTACCCACAATGAGCAGTTCTTC; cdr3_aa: CASSITHNEQFF
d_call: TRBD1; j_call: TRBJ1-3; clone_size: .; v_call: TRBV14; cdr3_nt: TGTGCCAGCAGCCAAGAGGGGGACAGTCTTCGCAACACCATATATTTT; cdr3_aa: CASSQEGDSLRNTIYF
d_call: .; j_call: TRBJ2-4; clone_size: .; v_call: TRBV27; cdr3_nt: TGTGCCAGCAGTTTTTCCCGGTGGAACATTCAGTACTTC; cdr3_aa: CASSFSRWNIQYF
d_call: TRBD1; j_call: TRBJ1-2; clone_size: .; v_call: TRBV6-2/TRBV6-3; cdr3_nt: TGTGCCAGCAGTACCCCGGGACAGGGGGCATATGGCTACACCTTC; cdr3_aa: CASSTPGQGAYGYTF
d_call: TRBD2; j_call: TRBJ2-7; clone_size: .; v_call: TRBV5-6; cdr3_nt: TGTGCCAGCAGCCGCGGGACTAGTCGGAACGAGCAGTACTTC; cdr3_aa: CASSRGTSRNEQYF
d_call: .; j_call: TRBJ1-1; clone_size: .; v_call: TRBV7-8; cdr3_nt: TGTGCCAGCAGCCCGCCCTCGGTCCTCAACACTGAAGCTTTCTTT; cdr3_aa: CASSPPSVLNTEAFF
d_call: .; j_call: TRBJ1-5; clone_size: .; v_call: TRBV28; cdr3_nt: TGTGCCAGCATCTCGCCTCGAGGGGCGAGCAATCAGCCCCAGCATTTT; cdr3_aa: CASISPRGASNQPQHF
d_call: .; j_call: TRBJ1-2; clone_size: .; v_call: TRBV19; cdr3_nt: TGTGCCAGTAGTGAAACGGTATTAGCTAACTATGGCTACACCTTC; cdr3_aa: CASSETVLANYGYTF
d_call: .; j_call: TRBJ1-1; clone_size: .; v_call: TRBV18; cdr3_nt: TGTGCCAGCTCACCATCCCTCCCCGAGGCTGAAGCTTTCTTT; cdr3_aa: CASSPSLPEAEAFF
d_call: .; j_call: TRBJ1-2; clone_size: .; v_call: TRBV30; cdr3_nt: TGTGCCTGGAGCTCCCGGGGTCGACGGCTCAACTATGGCTACACCTTC; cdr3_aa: CAWSSRGRRLNYGYTF
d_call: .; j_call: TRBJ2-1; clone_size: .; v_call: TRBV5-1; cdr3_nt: TGCGCCAGCAGCTTGGCCGCGCTGAATGAGCAGTTCTTC; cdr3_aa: CASSLAALNEQFF
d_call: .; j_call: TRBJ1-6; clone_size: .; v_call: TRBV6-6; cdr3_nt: TGTGCCAGCAGTGTCCGGGAGCTCGATTCACCCCTCCACTTT; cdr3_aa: CASSVRELDSPLHF
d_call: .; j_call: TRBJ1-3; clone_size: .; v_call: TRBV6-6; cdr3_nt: TGTGCCAGCAGTTACGTTGGCGGTGGAAACACCATATATTTT; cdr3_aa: CASSYVGGGNTIYF
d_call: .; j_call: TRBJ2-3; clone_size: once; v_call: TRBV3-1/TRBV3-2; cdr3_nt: TGTGCCAGCAGCCAAGAGCCCAGGGCGGTAGATACGCAGTATTTT; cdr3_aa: CASSQEPRAVDTQYF
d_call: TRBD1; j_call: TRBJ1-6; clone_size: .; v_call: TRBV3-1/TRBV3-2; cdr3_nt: TGTGCCAGCCGGGGGACAGATTATAATTCACCCCTCCACTTT; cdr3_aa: CASRGTDYNSPLHF
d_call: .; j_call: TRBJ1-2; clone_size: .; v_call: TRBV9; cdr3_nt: TGTGCCAGCAGCGTAGCTCCCGGCGTGACAGCGATAGCGACTAACTATGGCTACACCTTC; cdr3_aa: CASSVAPGVTAIATNYGYTF
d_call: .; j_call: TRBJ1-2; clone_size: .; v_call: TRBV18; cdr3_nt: TGTGCCAGCTCACCCATTCCGGGGGACGGCTACACCTTC; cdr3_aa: CASSPIPGDGYTF
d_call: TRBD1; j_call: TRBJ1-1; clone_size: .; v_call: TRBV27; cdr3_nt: TGTGCCAGCAGTTTGAAAGGGGGCAAGTCGGGCACTGAAGCTTTCTTT; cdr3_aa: CASSLKGGKSGTEAFF
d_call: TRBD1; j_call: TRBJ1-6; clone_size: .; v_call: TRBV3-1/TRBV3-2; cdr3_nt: TGTGCCAGCAGCCAAGGGACAGGGAATACTTCACCCCTCCACTTT; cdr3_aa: CASSQGTGNTSPLHF
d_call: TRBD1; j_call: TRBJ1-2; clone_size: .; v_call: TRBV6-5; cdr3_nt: TGTGCCAGCAGTTACTGGCGGGACAGTAACTATGGCTACACCTTC; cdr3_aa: CASSYWRDSNYGYTF
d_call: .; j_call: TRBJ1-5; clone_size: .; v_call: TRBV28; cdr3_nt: TGTGCCAGCAGTGGATCTAATAGCAATCAGCCCCAGCATTTT; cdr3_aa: CASSGSNSNQPQHF
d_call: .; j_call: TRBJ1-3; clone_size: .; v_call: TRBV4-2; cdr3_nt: TGTGCCAGCAGCCAAGACCACGGAGTCTCTGGAAACACCATATATTTT; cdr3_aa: CASSQDHGVSGNTIYF
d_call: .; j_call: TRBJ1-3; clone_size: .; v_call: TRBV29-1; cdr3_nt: TGCAGCGTTGAAGTGGGGACACGGAACCATCGCTCTGGAAACACCATATATTTT; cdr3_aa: CSVEVGTRNHRSGNTIYF